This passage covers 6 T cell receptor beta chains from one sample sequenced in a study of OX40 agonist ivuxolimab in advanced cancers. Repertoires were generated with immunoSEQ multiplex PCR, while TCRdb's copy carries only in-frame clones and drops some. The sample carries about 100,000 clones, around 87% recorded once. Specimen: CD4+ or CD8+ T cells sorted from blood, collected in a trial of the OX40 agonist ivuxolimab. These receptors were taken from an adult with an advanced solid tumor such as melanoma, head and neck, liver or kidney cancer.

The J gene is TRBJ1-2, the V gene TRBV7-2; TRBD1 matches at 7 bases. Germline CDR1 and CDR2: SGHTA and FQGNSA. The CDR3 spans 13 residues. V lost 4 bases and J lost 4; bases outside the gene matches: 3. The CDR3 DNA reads TGTGCCAGCAGCTCCGACAGGGCCTATGGCTACACCTTC. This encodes CASSSDRAYGYTF.

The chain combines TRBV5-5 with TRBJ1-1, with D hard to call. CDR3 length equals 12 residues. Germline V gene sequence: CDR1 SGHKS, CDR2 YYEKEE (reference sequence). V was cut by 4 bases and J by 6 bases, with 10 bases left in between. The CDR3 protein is CASSRTLAEAFF. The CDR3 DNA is TGTGCCAGCAGCCGCACGCTAGCTGAAGCTTTCTTT. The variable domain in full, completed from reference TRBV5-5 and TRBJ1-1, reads DAGVTQSPTHLIKTRGQQVTLRCSPISGHKSVSWYQQVLGQGPQFIFQYYEKEERGRGNFPDRFSARQFPNYSSELNVNALLLGDSALYLCASSRTLAEAFFGQGTRLTVV.

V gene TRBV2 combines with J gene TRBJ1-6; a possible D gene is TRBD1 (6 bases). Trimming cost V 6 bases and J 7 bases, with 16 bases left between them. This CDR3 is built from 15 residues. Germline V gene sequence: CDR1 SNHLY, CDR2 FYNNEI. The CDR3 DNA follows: TGTGCCAGCAGAAGAACAGGGCTGGGAAATTCACCCCTCCACTTT. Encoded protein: CASRRTGLGNSPLHF.

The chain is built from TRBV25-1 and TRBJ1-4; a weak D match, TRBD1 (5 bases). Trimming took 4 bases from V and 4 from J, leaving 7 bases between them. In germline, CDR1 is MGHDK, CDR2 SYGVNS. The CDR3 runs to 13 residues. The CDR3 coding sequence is TGTGCCAGCAGTGTCCAGGGTAATGAAAAACTGTTTTTT. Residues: CASSVQGNEKLFF.

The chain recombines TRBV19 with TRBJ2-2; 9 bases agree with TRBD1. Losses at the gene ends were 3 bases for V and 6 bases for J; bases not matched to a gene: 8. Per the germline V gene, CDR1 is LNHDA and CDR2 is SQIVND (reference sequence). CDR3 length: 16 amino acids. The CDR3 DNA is TGTGCCAGTAGTATTGGGGGGACAGGGTACGCCGGGGAGCTGTTTTTT. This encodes CASSIGGTGYAGELFF.

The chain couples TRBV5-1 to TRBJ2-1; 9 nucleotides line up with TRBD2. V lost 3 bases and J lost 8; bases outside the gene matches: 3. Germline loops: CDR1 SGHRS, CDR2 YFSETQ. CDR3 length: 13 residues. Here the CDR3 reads CASSSGLADEQFF. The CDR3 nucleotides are TGCGCCAGCAGCTCGGGACTAGCCGATGAGCAGTTCTTC.